The subject of this entry is one T cell receptor (beta chain). The record originates from a study of patients and donors after allogeneic stem cell transplantation. The germline CDR1 and CDR2 sequences are SQVTM and ANQGSEA. Trimming removed 4 bases at V and 4 bases at J, with 10 bases between. This CDR3 is built from 13 residues. A single record per CDR3 protein comes from TCRdb applying MiXCR to the RT-PCR reads. The data hold tens of thousands of distinct CDR3 sequences, with roughly 50% observed a single time. The chain employs TRBV29-1 and TRBJ1-4; the D gene is possibly TRBD1 (6 bases). Sequencing was carried out using blood, either unsorted or a sorted T cell fraction (not recorded which). The clonotype originates from a human donor who was either an allogeneic HSCT recipient or a stem cell or donor lymphocyte infusion donor (not recorded which). It is not recorded whose cells these are; they may come from a transplant donor. CDR3 residues: CSVGTAFNEKLFF. The CDR3 DNA sequence: TGCAGCGTTGGGACAGCATTTAATGAAAAACTGTTTTTT.